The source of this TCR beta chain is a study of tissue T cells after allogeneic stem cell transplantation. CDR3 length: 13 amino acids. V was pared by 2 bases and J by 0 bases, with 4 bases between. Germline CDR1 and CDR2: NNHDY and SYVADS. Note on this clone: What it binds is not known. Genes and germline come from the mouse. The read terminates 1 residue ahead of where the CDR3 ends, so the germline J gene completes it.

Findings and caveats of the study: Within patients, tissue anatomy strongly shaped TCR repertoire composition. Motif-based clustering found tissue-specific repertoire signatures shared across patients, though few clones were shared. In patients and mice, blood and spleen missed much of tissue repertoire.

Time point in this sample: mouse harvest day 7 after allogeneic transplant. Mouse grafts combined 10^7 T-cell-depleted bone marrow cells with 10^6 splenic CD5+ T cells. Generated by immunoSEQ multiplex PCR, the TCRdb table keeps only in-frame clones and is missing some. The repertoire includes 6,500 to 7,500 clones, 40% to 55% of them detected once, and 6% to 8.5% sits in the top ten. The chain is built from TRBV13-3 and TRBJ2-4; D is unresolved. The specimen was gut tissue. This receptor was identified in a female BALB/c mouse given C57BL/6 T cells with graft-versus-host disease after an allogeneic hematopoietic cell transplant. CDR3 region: CASSDWSQNTLYF. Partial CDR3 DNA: TGTGCCAGCAGTGACTGGAGTCAAAACACCTTGTAC.